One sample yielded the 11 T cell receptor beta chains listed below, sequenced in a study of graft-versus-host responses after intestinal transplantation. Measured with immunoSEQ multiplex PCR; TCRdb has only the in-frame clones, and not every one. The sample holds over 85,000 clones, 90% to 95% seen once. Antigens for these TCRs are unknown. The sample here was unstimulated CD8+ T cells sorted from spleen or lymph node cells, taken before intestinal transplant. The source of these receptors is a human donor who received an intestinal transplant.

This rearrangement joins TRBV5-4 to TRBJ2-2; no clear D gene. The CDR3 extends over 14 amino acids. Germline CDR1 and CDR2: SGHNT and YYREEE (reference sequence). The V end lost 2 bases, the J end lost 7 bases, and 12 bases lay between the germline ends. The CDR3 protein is CASSFGQMSGELFF. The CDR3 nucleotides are TGTGCCAGCAGCTTTGGTCAAATGAGCGGGGAGCTGTTTTTT. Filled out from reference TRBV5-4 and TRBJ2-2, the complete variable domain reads ETGVTQSPTHLIKTRGQQVTLRCSSQSGHNTVSWYQQALGQGPQFIFQYYREEENGRGNFPPRFSGLQFPNYSSELNVNALELDDSALYLCASSFGQMSGELFFGEGSRLTVL.

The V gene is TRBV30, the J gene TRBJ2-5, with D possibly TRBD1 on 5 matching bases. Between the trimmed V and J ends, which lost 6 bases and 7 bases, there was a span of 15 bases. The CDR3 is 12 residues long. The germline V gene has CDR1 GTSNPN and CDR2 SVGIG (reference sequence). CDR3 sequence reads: CACTGPRGTQYF. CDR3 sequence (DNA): TGTGCCTGTACAGGACCTCGAGGGACCCAGTACTTC.

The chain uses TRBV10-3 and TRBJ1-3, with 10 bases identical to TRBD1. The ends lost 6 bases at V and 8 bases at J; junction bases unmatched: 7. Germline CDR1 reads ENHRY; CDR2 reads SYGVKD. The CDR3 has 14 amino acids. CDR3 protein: CAISGTGEKHTIYF. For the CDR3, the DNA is TGTGCCATCAGCGGGACAGGGGAAAAACACACCATATATTTT.

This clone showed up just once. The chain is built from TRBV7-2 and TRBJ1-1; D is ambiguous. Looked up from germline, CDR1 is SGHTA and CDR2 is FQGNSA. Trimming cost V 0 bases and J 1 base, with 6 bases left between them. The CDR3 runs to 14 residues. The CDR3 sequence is CASSLAYRNTEAFF. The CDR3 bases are TGTGCCAGCAGCTTAGCATACAGGAACACTGAAGCTTTCTTT.

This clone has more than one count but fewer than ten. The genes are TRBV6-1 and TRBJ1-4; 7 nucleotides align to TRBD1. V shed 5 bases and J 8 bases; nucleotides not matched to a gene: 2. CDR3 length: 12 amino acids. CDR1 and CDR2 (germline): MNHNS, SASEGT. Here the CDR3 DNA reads TGTGCCAGCAGTAGGACAGGAGAAAAACTGTTTTTT. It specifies CASSRTGEKLFF.

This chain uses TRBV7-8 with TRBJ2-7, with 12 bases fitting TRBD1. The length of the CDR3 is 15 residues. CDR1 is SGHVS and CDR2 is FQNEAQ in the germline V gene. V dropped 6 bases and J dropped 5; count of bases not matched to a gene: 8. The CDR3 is CASSPAGTGGDEQYF. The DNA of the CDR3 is TGTGCCAGCAGTCCCGCCGGGACAGGGGGCGACGAGCAGTACTTC. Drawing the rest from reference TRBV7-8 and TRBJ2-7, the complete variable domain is GAGVSQSPRYKVAKRGQDVALRCDPISGHVSLFWYQQALGQGPEFLTYFQNEAQLDKSGLPSDRFFAERPEGSVSTLKIQRTQQEDSAVYLCASSPAGTGGDEQYFGPGTRLTVT.

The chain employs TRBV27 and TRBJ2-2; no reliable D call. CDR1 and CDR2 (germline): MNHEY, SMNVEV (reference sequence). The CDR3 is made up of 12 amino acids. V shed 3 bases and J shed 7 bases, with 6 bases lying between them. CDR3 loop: CASSLRSGELFF. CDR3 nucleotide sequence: TGTGCCAGCAGTTTGCGAAGCGGGGAGCTGTTTTTT.

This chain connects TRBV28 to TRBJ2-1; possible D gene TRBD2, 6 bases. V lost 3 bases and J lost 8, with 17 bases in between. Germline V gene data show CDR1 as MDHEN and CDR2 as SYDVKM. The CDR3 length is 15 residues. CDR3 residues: CASSFLASELDEQFF. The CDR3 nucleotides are TGTGCCAGCAGTTTTCTCGCTAGCGAGCTGGATGAGCAGTTCTTC.

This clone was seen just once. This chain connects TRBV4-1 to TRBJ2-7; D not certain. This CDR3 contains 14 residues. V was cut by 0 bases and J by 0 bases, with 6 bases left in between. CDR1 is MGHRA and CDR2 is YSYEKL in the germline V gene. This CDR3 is CASSQDHSSYEQYF. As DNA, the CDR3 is TGCGCCAGCAGCCAAGATCACAGCTCCTACGAGCAGTACTTC.

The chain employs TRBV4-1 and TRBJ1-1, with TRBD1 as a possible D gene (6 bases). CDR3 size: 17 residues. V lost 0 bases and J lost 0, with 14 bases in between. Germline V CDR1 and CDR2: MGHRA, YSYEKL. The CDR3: CASSQESPGVMNTEAFF. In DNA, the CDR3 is TGCGCCAGCAGCCAAGAAAGTCCAGGGGTGATGAACACTGAAGCTTTCTTT.

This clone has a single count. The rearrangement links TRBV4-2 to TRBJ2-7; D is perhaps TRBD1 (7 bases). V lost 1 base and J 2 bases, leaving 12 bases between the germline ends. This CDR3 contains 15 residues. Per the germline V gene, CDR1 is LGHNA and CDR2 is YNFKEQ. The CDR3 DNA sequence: TGTGCCAGCAGCCAAGTGGAGGGGGCGACCTACGAGCAGTACTTC. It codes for CASSQVEGATYEQYF.